This T cell receptor (beta chain) was sequenced in a study of blood T cells in healthy people across ages. This clonotype was detected once. At one end, the junction sequence differs from germline, possibly due to a read error. PCR was performed a second time for about 7 to 12 cycles using a sample-barcoded 5' primer and a J-beta primer mix. Every sample produced at least 3 million CDR3-containing paired-end reads. TCRdb fed the 5' RACE reads into MiXCR, producing one record per CDR3 protein. The data show 1.4 million to 1.5 million distinct CDR3 sequences, 35% to 45% seen once. The CDR3 extends over 14 amino acids. Germline V gene lookup returns CDR1 SEHNR and CDR2 FQNEAQ (reference sequence).

The source is a woman between 18 and 29 years old in good health. This chain connects TRBV7-9 to TRBJ2-7, with D perhaps matching TRBD1 (5 bases). Source material: blood. The DNA for the CDR3 is TGTGCCAGCAGCCCAGGGAAGGCCCGCTACGAGCGGTACTTC. The encoded protein is CASSPGKARYERYF.